These 10 T cell receptor beta chains were sequenced from one sample in a study of blood T cell repertoires in COVID-19. The data were produced by immunoSEQ multiplex PCR, yet TCRdb's version contains in-frame clones alone and is incomplete. The sample yields about 180,000 clones, around four fifths seen once. Sequenced sample: peripheral blood. The receptors stem from a woman between 65 and 79 years old with COVID-19, enrolled during active disease.

V gene TRBV5-1 combines with J gene TRBJ2-7; TRBD2 matches 7 bases. The V gene end was trimmed by 4 bases and the J gene end by 7 bases; junction bases not matched to a gene: 5. The germline V gene has CDR1 SGHRS and CDR2 YFSETQ. The CDR3 is 12 amino acids. This CDR3 is CASSHPGGEQYF. Here the CDR3 DNA reads TGCGCCAGCAGCCACCCCGGGGGGGAGCAGTACTTC.

This clone appeared once. The chain couples TRBV19 to TRBJ1-5, with 9 bases identical to TRBD1. V shed 7 bases, J shed 6 bases, and the junction held 10 bases outside the gene matches. This CDR3 region has 15 residues. Looked up from germline, CDR1 is LNHDA and CDR2 is SQIVND (reference sequence). In DNA, the CDR3 is TGTGCCAGTAACCAAGGACAGGGGCCCCTTCAGCCCCAGCATTTT. Its translation: CASNQGQGPLQPQHF. Variable domain in full (rest from reference TRBV19 and TRBJ1-5): DGGITQSPKYLFRKEGQNVTLSCEQNLNHDAMYWYRQDPGQGLRLIYYSQIVNDFQKGDIAEGYSVSREKKESFPLTVTSAQKNPTAFYLCASNQGQGPLQPQHFGDGTRLSIL.

This chain links TRBV20-1 with TRBJ2-5, with a weak D call TRBD1 (5 bases). CDR3 length: 13 amino acids. The V gene's germline CDR1 is DFQATT and CDR2 SNEGSKA (reference sequence). Trimming removed 3 bases from V and 3 bases from J, with 11 bases in between. The CDR3 nucleotides are TGCAGTGCTAGTCCGGCAGGGAAAGAGACCCAGTACTTC. Its protein is CSASPAGKETQYF.

The chain links TRBV27 to TRBJ1-1; possibly TRBD1 for D (6 bases). V shed 6 bases and J shed 4 bases, with 12 bases lying between them. Germline V CDR1 and CDR2: MNHEY, SMNVEV (reference sequence). This CDR3 contains 13 residues. The CDR3 region has the DNA TGTGCCAGCAGGTCCAGGGGTGGCACTGAAGCTTTCTTT. Encoded protein: CASRSRGGTEAFF.

In DNA form, the CDR3 reads TGTGCCAGCAGCAAGGGACTAGCGGGGTACCAAGAGACCCAGTACTTC. It is translated as CASSKGLAGYQETQYF. The gene calls are TRBV7-2 and TRBJ2-5, with TRBD2 identical over 13 bases. The germline gives CDR1 SGHTA, CDR2 FQGNSA. The CDR3 runs 16 residues. With V trimmed by 5 bases and J by 0 bases, 3 bases remained unmatched.

The rearrangement links TRBV6-5 to TRBJ2-7; TRBD2 matches at 9 bases. CDR3 size: 15 residues. CDR1 is MNHEY and CDR2 is SVGAGI in the germline V gene. V lost 7 bases to trimming and J lost 2 bases; unmatched junction nucleotides: 9. CDR3 residues: CASTNSGSLPYEQYF. The CDR3 DNA follows: TGTGCCAGCACTAATAGCGGGAGCCTGCCCTACGAGCAGTACTTC.

The genes are TRBV19 and TRBJ1-1; D not certain. The CDR3 consists of 14 residues. Per germline, CDR1 LNHDA and CDR2 SQIVND (reference sequence). The ends were cut back, 7 bases at V and 1 base at J, with 13 bases in the middle. The CDR3 loop is CASKAGLPNTEAFF. The CDR3 bases are TGTGCCAGTAAGGCTGGACTTCCGAACACTGAAGCTTTCTTT.

The chain is built from TRBV19 and TRBJ1-5; D is undetermined. The CDR3 is made up of 17 amino acids. V lost 5 bases, J lost 0 bases, and 17 bases lay in between. Germline V lookup: CDR1 LNHDA, CDR2 SQIVND (reference sequence). As DNA, the CDR3 is TGTGCCAGTAGTCCCGCTAGGCTTAGTTTTAGCAATCAGCCCCAGCATTTT. Amino acid sequence: CASSPARLSFSNQPQHF.

The rearrangement uses TRBV19 and TRBJ1-3; no clear D gene. This CDR3 is 16 amino acids long. The V end lost 1 base, the J end lost 0 bases, and 10 bases lay between the germline ends. CDR1 LNHDA and CDR2 SQIVND come from the germline V gene (reference sequence). The CDR3 sequence: CASSIGPGGSGNTIYF. The CDR3 region has the DNA TGTGCCAGTAGTATAGGCCCGGGAGGCTCTGGAAACACCATATATTTT.

The chain carries TRBV9 and TRBJ2-7; weak D call: TRBD2 (5 bases). Trimming took 5 bases from V and 2 from J, leaving 14 bases between them. The germline CDR1 and CDR2 sequences are SGDLS and YYNGEE. This CDR3 region has 14 residues. The CDR3 sequence is CASSKGGDAYEQYF. The CDR3 nucleotides are TGTGCCAGCAGTAAAGGAGGCGACGCCTACGAGCAGTACTTC.